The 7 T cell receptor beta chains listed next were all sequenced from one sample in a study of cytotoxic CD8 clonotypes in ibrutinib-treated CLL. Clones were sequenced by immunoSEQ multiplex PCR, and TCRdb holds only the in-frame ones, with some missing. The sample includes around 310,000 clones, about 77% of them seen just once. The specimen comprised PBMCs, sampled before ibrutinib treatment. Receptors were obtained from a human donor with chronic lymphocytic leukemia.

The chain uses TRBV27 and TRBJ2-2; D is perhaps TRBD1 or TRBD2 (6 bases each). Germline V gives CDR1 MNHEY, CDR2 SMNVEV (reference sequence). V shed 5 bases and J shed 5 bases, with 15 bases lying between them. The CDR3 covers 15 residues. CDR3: CASSTLGAGTGELFF. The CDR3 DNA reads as TGTGCCAGCAGTACCCTGGGGGCGGGGACCGGGGAGCTGTTTTTT.

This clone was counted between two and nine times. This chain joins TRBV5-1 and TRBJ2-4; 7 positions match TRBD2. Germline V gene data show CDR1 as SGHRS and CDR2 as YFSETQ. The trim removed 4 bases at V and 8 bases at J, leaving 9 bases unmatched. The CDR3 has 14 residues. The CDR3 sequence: CASSPGLEGHIQYF. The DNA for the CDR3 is TGCGCCAGCAGCCCAGGACTAGAAGGGCACATTCAGTACTTC.

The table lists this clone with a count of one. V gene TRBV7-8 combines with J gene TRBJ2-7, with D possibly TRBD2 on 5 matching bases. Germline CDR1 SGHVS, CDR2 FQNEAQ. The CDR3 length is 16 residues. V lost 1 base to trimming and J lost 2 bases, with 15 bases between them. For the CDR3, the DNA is TGTGCCAGCAGCTTAGATGTTACGAGGGTCGCCTACGAGCAGTACTTC. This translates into CASSLDVTRVAYEQYF.

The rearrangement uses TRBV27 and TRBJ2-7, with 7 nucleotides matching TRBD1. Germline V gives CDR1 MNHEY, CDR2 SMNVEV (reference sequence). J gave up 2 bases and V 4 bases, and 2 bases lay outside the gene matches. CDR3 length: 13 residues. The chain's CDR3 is CASSSGQPYEQYF. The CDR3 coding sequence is TGTGCCAGCAGTTCGGGACAGCCCTACGAGCAGTACTTC.

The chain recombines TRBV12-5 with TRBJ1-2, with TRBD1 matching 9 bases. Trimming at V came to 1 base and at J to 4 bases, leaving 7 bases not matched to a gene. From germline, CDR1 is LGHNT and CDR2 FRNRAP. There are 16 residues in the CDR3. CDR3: CASGLGTGGASYGYTF. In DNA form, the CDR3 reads TGTGCTAGTGGTTTGGGAACAGGGGGCGCTTCCTATGGCTACACCTTC.

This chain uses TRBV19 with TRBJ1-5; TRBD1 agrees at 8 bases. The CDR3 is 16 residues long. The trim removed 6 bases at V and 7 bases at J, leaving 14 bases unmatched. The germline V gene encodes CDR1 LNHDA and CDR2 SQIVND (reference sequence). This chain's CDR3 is CASSTLEGQVYQPQHF. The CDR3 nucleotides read TGTGCCAGTAGCACCTTGGAGGGACAGGTTTACCAGCCCCAGCATTTT. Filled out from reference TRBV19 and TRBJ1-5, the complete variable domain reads DGGITQSPKYLFRKEGQNVTLSCEQNLNHDAMYWYRQDPGQGLRLIYYSQIVNDFQKGDIAEGYSVSREKKESFPLTVTSAQKNPTAFYLCASSTLEGQVYQPQHFGDGTRLSIL.

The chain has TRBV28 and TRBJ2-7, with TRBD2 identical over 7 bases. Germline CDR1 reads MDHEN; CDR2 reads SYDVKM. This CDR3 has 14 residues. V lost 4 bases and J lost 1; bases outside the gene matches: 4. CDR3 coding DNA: TGTGCCAGCAGTTGGCTAGCGGAGTCCTACGAGCAGTACTTC. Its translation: CASSWLAESYEQYF.